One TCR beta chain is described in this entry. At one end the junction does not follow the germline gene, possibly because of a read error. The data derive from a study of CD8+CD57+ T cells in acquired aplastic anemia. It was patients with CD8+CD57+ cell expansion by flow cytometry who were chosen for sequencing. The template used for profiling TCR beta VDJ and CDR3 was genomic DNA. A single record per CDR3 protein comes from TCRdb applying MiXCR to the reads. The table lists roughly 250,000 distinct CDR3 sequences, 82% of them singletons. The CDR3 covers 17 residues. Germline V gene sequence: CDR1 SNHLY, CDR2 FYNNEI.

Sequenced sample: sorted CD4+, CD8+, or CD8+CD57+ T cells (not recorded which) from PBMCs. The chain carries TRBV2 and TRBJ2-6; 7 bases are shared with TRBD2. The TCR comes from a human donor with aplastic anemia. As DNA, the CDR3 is TGTGCCAGCAGCTCAGGGAGGGTCAGCCGCAGGCAGCCCCAGCATTTTTTC. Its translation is CASSSGRVSRRQPQHFF. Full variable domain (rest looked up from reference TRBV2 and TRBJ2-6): EPEVTQTPSHQVTQMGQEVILRCVPISNHLYFYWYRQILGQKVEFLVSFYNNEISEKSEIFDDQFSVERPDGSNFTLKIRSTKLEDSAMYFCASSSGRVSRRQPQHFFGAGSRLTVL.